The 14 T cell receptor beta chains below all came from one sample that was sequenced in a study of cytomegalovirus exposure and HLA in healthy donors. The PCR made use of 60 Vbeta and 13 Jbeta primers. Generated by immunoSEQ multiplex PCR, the TCRdb table keeps only in-frame clones and is missing some. This sample yields 70,000 to 90,000 clones, of which under 80% are seen a single time; 4% to 4.5% belongs to the top ten. Source material: PBMCs. These TCRs come from a man aged 55 to 70 in good health and CMV-seronegative.

The chain links TRBV30 to TRBJ1-5, with TRBD1 as a possible D gene (6 bases). The germline V gene has CDR1 GTSNPN and CDR2 SVGIG (reference sequence). The V gene lost 3 bases and the J gene lost 2 bases, with 17 bases spanning the gap. The CDR3 covers 16 residues. CDR3 bases: TGTGCCTGGAGACCACAGGGTTCCCCCCGCAATCAGCCCCAGCATTTT. It specifies CAWRPQGSPRNQPQHF.

The chain carries TRBV5-1 and TRBJ2-7; 8 bases align to TRBD2. The germline gives CDR1 SGHRS, CDR2 YFSETQ. V shed 3 bases and J 6 bases; nucleotides not matched to a gene: 14. This CDR3 is 16 amino acids long. The CDR3 DNA is TGCGCCAGCAGCTCCGGGAGGGGAGATTCCGCGGGCGAGCAGTACTTC. This sequence encodes CASSSGRGDSAGEQYF.

The V gene is TRBV2, the J gene TRBJ2-3; tentative D call: TRBD1 (6 bases). CDR3 size: 15 residues. Germline CDR1 SNHLY, CDR2 FYNNEI. The V end was cut by 5 bases, the J end by 4 bases, with 16 bases between. CDR3 bases: TGTGCCAGCAGTCCCCAGGGGTTGGGTCCAGATACGCAGTATTTT. Protein: CASSPQGLGPDTQYF.

This rearrangement joins TRBV4-1 to TRBJ1-5; TRBD1 matches 7 bases. Germline CDR1 MGHRA, CDR2 YSYEKL. The CDR3 consists of 16 residues. J was trimmed by 4 bases and V by 1 base; bases with no gene match: 7. CDR3 sequence: CASSQGAGGQNQPQHF. The CDR3 DNA is TGCGCCAGCAGCCAAGGGGCAGGGGGACAGAATCAGCCCCAGCATTTT.

The J gene is TRBJ1-4, the V gene TRBV6-1; D might be TRBD1 (6 bases). Germline values: CDR1 MNHNS, CDR2 SASEGT. Trimming removed 11 bases at V and 7 bases at J, with 17 bases between. This CDR3 comprises 13 residues. Written as DNA, the CDR3 is TGTGCCGCCGCGAGGGGAGGGGGTGAAAAACTGTTTTTT. It encodes CAAARGGGEKLFF.

The chain joins TRBV27 to TRBJ1-2; D is unclear. This CDR3 has 15 amino acids. V lost 6 bases, J lost 8 bases, and 22 bases lay in between. In germline, CDR1 is MNHEY, CDR2 SMNVEV (reference sequence). This CDR3 reads CASSQTSGFWRGYTF. Here the CDR3 DNA reads TGTGCCAGCAGCCAGACTTCGGGATTCTGGCGCGGCTACACCTTC.

The chain employs TRBV6-1 and TRBJ1-2; D possibly corresponds to TRBD1 (5 bases). Germline CDR1 is MNHNS and CDR2 is SASEGT. This CDR3 spans 11 amino acids. V lost 7 bases and J lost 6, with 9 bases in between. The CDR3 DNA sequence: TGTGCCAGCACTGGGACTGATGGCTACACCTTC. This translates into CASTGTDGYTF.

J is TRBJ2-5 and V is TRBV25-1; D perhaps matches TRBD1 (5 bases). The CDR3 totals 13 residues. Trimming cost V 4 bases and J 5 bases, with 11 bases left between them. Germline assignment: CDR1 MGHDK and CDR2 SYGVNS. The CDR3 protein is CASSGAGLETQYF. The DNA for the CDR3 is TGTGCCAGCAGTGGAGCAGGGCTGGAGACCCAGTACTTC.

The V call is TRBV30, the J call TRBJ2-5; 11 bases map to TRBD2. Germline CDR1 and CDR2: GTSNPN and SVGIG (reference sequence). V dropped 4 bases and J dropped 10; count of bases not matched to a gene: 8. The CDR3 is 13 residues long. DNA of the CDR3: TGTGCCTGGAAGAGCACTAGCGGGGGAAACCAGTACTTC. Encoded protein: CAWKSTSGGNQYF.

V and J are TRBV2 and TRBJ2-1, with D unclear. This CDR3 is 14 amino acids long. The germline V and J ends were trimmed by 8 bases and 1 base, with 12 bases remaining between them. CDR1 is SNHLY and CDR2 is FYNNEI in the germline V gene. The CDR3 region is CASRGYASYNEQFF. The CDR3 region has the DNA TGTGCCAGCCGAGGTTACGCTTCCTACAATGAGCAGTTCTTC.

The chain employs TRBV5-6 and TRBJ2-3; TRBD2 agrees at 11 bases. The CDR3 is made up of 18 amino acids. The V and J ends lost 4 bases and 6 bases, in that order; junction bases with no gene match: 16. CDR1 and CDR2 from the germline V gene are SGHDT and YYEEEE. Here the CDR3 DNA reads TGTGCCAGCAGCCAGGTAGCGGGGGGGCCGTTAAACTGGGATACGCAGTATTTT. Translation: CASSQVAGGPLNWDTQYF.

V gene TRBV5-4 combines with J gene TRBJ2-5, with D tentatively TRBD2 (6 bases). Trimming removed 2 bases at V and 4 bases at J, with 9 bases between. Germline CDR1 SGHNT, CDR2 YYREEE (reference sequence). The CDR3 is made up of 13 amino acids. The CDR3 sequence is CASSFLEGETQYF. In nucleotides, the CDR3 is TGTGCCAGCAGCTTCTTGGAGGGAGAGACCCAGTACTTC. The full variable domain, rest sourced from reference TRBV5-4 and TRBJ2-5, is ETGVTQSPTHLIKTRGQQVTLRCSSQSGHNTVSWYQQALGQGPQFIFQYYREEENGRGNFPPRFSGLQFPNYSSELNVNALELDDSALYLCASSFLEGETQYFGPGTRLLVL.

The V call is TRBV5-1, the J call TRBJ2-6; 7 bases are a match to TRBD1. V trimming: 0 bases; J trimming: 2 bases; junction bases outside the gene matches: 2. CDR1 and CDR2 (germline): SGHRS, YFSETQ. This CDR3 region has 16 residues. This CDR3 reads CASSLDTGAGANVLTF. The DNA for the CDR3 is TGCGCCAGCAGCTTGGATACAGGGGCTGGGGCCAACGTCCTGACTTTC.

The chain has TRBV6-6 and TRBJ1-3, with no clear D. The CDR3 contains 12 residues. From germline, CDR1 is MNHNY and CDR2 SVGAGI (reference sequence). V lost 9 bases, J lost 2 bases, and 8 bases lay in between. The CDR3 bases are TGTGCCAGGGGCACCGCTGGAAACACCATATATTTT. The encoded protein is CARGTAGNTIYF.